A single sample gave rise to the 22 T cell receptor beta chains below, sequenced in a study of T cell responses to AZD1222 COVID-19 vaccine. Assay used: immunoSEQ multiplex PCR; TCRdb lists only in-frame clones, some missing. There are 210,000 or so clones in the sample; around 94% occur only once, and roughly 1.8% lies in the top ten. The sequences come from peripheral blood, collected 28 days after the second dose of the MenACWY control vaccine. The source is an adult who received the MenACWY meningococcal vaccine as a control.

The chain has TRBV4-1 and TRBJ2-6; possibly TRBD1 for D (6 bases). Germline loops: CDR1 MGHRA, CDR2 YSYEKL. The CDR3 sequence is 16 residues long. V lost 2 bases and J 3 bases, leaving 11 bases between the germline ends. CDR3 bases: TGCGCCAGCAGCCAACTAGAGGGGGTTGGGGCCAACGTCCTGACTTTC. The encoded protein is CASSQLEGVGANVLTF.

Written as DNA, the CDR3 is TGTGCCAGCAGTGATCCCCGAACCACGCGGGCGTCCTACGAGCAGTACTTC. Its protein product is CASSDPRTTRASYEQYF. V and J are TRBV2 and TRBJ2-7; D is perhaps TRBD2 (5 bases). The ends were cut back, 3 bases at V and 1 base at J, with 19 bases in the middle. CDR3 length: 17 residues. CDR1 is SNHLY, CDR2 FYNNEI, per germline. Based on the CDR3 plus reference TRBV2 and TRBJ2-7, the full variable domain is EPEVTQTPSHQVTQMGQEVILRCVPISNHLYFYWYRQILGQKVEFLVSFYNNEISEKSEIFDDQFSVERPDGSNFTLKIRSTKLEDSAMYFCASSDPRTTRASYEQYFGPGTRLTVT.

This chain joins TRBV11-2 and TRBJ1-1; D gene uncertain. Germline CDR1 SGHAT, CDR2 FQNNGV. This CDR3 comprises 17 residues. The V gene lost 4 bases and the J gene lost 0 bases, with 18 bases spanning the gap. CDR3 sequence reads: CASSSLGEVTLNTEAFF. Written as DNA, the CDR3 is TGTGCCAGCAGCTCCCTCGGGGAGGTGACACTGAACACTGAAGCTTTCTTT.

The chain carries TRBV19 and TRBJ1-2; the D is unclear. The CDR3 has 12 amino acids. The ends were cut back, 3 bases at V and 8 bases at J, with 10 bases in the middle. From germline, CDR1 is LNHDA and CDR2 SQIVND (reference sequence). The CDR3 DNA is TGTGCCAGTAGTATCGGGGTCACGGGCTACACCTTC. Amino acid sequence: CASSIGVTGYTF.

The V call is TRBV2, the J call TRBJ1-2; 10 nucleotides align to TRBD1. CDR1 and CDR2 (germline): SNHLY, FYNNEI. The V segment lost 6 bases and the J segment 8 bases; nucleotides outside the gene matches: 18. This CDR3 has 17 residues. CDR3 sequence: CASSPFPQGQGQQGYTF. In DNA, the CDR3 is TGTGCCAGCAGCCCCTTCCCCCAGGGACAGGGGCAGCAAGGCTACACCTTC.

This chain joins TRBV3-1 (or the pseudogene TRBV3-2) and TRBJ2-6; perhaps TRBD1 as D (5 bases). Germline V gene lookup returns CDR1 LGHDT and CDR2 YNNKEL (reference sequence). The CDR3 has 15 amino acids. Trimming removed 9 bases at V and 0 bases at J, with 12 bases between. The CDR3 is CASVRASSGANVLTF. DNA for the CDR3: TGTGCCAGTGTCAGGGCGAGCTCTGGGGCCAACGTCCTGACTTTC.

This sequence joins TRBV7-3 and TRBJ2-1, with D possibly matching TRBD2 (5 bases). The CDR3 runs 13 residues. The V end was cut by 4 bases, the J end by 4 bases, with 8 bases between. The V gene's germline CDR1 is SGHTA and CDR2 FQGTGA. CDR3: CASSSGGYNEQFF. The CDR3 DNA is TGTGCCAGCAGCTCCGGCGGGTACAATGAGCAGTTCTTC.

The V call is TRBV7-9, the J call TRBJ2-7; D possibly corresponds to TRBD2 (6 bases). The V gene lost 2 bases and the J gene lost 4 bases, with 12 bases spanning the gap. The germline V gene encodes CDR1 SEHNR and CDR2 FQNEAQ (reference sequence). The CDR3 covers 14 residues. The chain's CDR3 is CASSLSYGSYEQYF. For the CDR3, the DNA is TGTGCCAGCAGCTTATCTTACGGGAGTTACGAGCAGTACTTC.

This clone was observed a single time. CDR3 residues: CSATYRAGGNNEQFF. The CDR3 nucleotides read TGCAGCGCTACCTATCGAGCGGGAGGAAACAATGAGCAGTTCTTC. The chain joins TRBV29-1 to TRBJ2-1, with 9 bases aligning to TRBD2. Germline loops: CDR1 SQVTM, CDR2 ANQGSEA. The CDR3 is 15 amino acids. The V segment lost 7 bases and the J segment 5 bases; nucleotides outside the gene matches: 12.

The chain uses TRBV19 and TRBJ1-5, with 9 nucleotides matching TRBD1. Germline lookup yields CDR1 LNHDA and CDR2 SQIVND (reference sequence). The V gene end was trimmed by 7 bases and the J gene end by 3 bases; junction bases not matched to a gene: 4. The CDR3 has 14 amino acids. The CDR3 loop reads CASNGQGPNQPQHF. In nucleotides, the CDR3 is TGTGCCAGTAACGGACAGGGGCCCAATCAGCCCCAGCATTTT.

This CDR3 reads CASREPGQGSGVHEQYF. The CDR3 DNA sequence: TGTGCCAGCAGAGAGCCGGGACAGGGATCGGGAGTCCACGAGCAGTACTTC. The chain combines TRBV28 with TRBJ2-7; 9 bases map to TRBD1. The V segment lost 6 bases and the J segment 5 bases; nucleotides outside the gene matches: 17. CDR1 is MDHEN, CDR2 SYDVKM, per germline. The CDR3 is made up of 17 amino acids. Complete variable domain (other parts from reference TRBV28 and TRBJ2-7): DVKVTQSSRYLVKRTGEKVFLECVQDMDHENMFWYRQDPGLGLRLIYFSYDVKMKEKGDIPEGYSVSREKKERFSLILESASTNQTSMYLCASREPGQGSGVHEQYFGPGTRLTVT.

The genes are TRBV7-3 and TRBJ2-5; 9 bases match TRBD1. After removal of 5 bases from V and 5 bases from J, the junction contained 6 bases not matched to a gene. There are 14 residues in the CDR3. Germline V gene data show CDR1 as SGHTA and CDR2 as FQGTGA. The CDR3 bases are TGTGCCAGCAGCGACCCGACAGGGGGGGAGACCCAGTACTTC. It encodes CASSDPTGGETQYF.

The DNA for the CDR3 is TGTGCCAGCAGCCAAGGGTTAAATCAGCCCCAGCATTTT. Translation gives CASSQGLNQPQHF. The chain recombines TRBV14 with TRBJ1-5; D gene ambiguous. The V gene's germline CDR1 is SGHDN and CDR2 FVKESK. V dropped 1 base and J dropped 4 bases, with 5 bases sitting between them. CDR3 length: 13 residues.

As DNA, the CDR3 is TGTGCCATCACAAACCGAGCTGGCGAGCAGTACTTC. Protein product: CAITNRAGEQYF. The V call is TRBV10-3, the J call TRBJ2-7; D is uncertain. The length of the CDR3 is 12 residues. From germline, CDR1 is ENHRY and CDR2 SYGVKD. V was cut by 7 bases and J by 6 bases, with 13 bases left in between.

This clone has just one count. V usage is TRBV5-1 and J usage is TRBJ1-4; 7 positions match TRBD1. Trimming cost V 4 bases and J 6 bases; bases outside gene matches: 9. This CDR3 has 15 residues. Germline CDR1 SGHRS, CDR2 YFSETQ. CDR3 residues: CASSPGTVRDEKLFF. CDR3 nucleotide sequence: TGCGCCAGCAGCCCGGGGACAGTCAGGGATGAAAAACTGTTTTTT.

The J gene is TRBJ2-4, the V gene TRBV2; TRBD2 agrees at 12 bases. V shed 6 bases and J 3 bases; nucleotides not matched to a gene: 12. The CDR3 totals 18 residues. CDR1 and CDR2 from the germline V gene are SNHLY and FYNNEI. CDR3 DNA: TGTGCCAGCAGAACCGGGACTAGCGGGCCCCAAGGCAAAAACATTCAGTACTTC. Encoded protein: CASRTGTSGPQGKNIQYF.

J is TRBJ2-2 and V is TRBV6-2 or TRBV6-3; 7 nucleotides align to TRBD1. The CDR3 covers 15 residues. Per the germline V gene, CDR1 is MNHEY and CDR2 is SVGEGT. The trim removed 5 bases at V and 4 bases at J, leaving 7 bases unmatched. The CDR3 DNA follows: TGTGCCAGCAGTCCAGGGGGAACTATCACCGGGGAGCTGTTTTTT. Residues: CASSPGGTITGELFF.

The V call is TRBV28, the J call TRBJ1-6, with D unresolved. The V gene lost 2 bases and the J gene lost 2 bases, with 4 bases spanning the gap. CDR1 and CDR2 from the germline V gene are MDHEN and SYDVKM. The CDR3 has 14 residues. CDR3 sequence: CASSLAAYNSPLHF. The CDR3 coding sequence is TGTGCCAGCAGTTTAGCAGCCTATAATTCACCCCTCCACTTT.

The V and J genes are TRBV30 and TRBJ2-3; 8 bases are a match to TRBD2. This CDR3 has 16 amino acids. The germline V gene encodes CDR1 GTSNPN and CDR2 SVGIG (reference sequence). The V gene end was trimmed by 4 bases and the J gene end by 2 bases; junction bases not matched to a gene: 11. The CDR3 loop is CAWKPGLGGVTDTQYF. Here the CDR3 DNA reads TGTGCCTGGAAACCGGGACTAGGTGGGGTCACAGATACGCAGTATTTT.

This chain connects TRBV6-2 or TRBV6-3 to TRBJ2-7; D not certain. There are 12 residues in the CDR3. Trimming removed 2 bases at V and 3 bases at J, with 5 bases between. Germline CDR1 and CDR2: MNHEY and SVGEGT. This CDR3 is CASSYGFYEQYF. The DNA for the CDR3 is TGTGCCAGCAGTTACGGTTTCTACGAGCAGTACTTC.

This chain joins TRBV7-9 and TRBJ2-3; D is perhaps TRBD1 (5 bases). V dropped 2 bases and J dropped 4 bases, with 7 bases sitting between them. Germline V lookup: CDR1 SEHNR, CDR2 FQNEAQ (reference sequence). The length of the CDR3 is 13 residues. CDR3 DNA sequence: TGTGCCAGCAGCTTAATAGGGGCAGATACGCAGTATTTT. Its protein product is CASSLIGADTQYF. The whole variable domain, remainder taken from reference TRBV7-9 and TRBJ2-3, is DTGVSQNPRHKITKRGQNVTFRCDPISEHNRLYWYRQTLGQGPEFLTYFQNEAQLEKSRLLSDRFSAERPKGSFSTLEIQRTEQGDSAMYLCASSLIGADTQYFGPGTRLTVL.

CDR3 residues: CASRPLQGSLAKNIQYF. The CDR3 nucleotides read TGTGCCAGCAGGCCACTACAGGGGTCACTAGCCAAAAACATTCAGTACTTC. The V gene is TRBV28, the J gene TRBJ2-4, with TRBD1 matching 7 bases. Losses at the gene ends were 6 bases for V and 0 bases for J; bases not matched to a gene: 11. From germline, CDR1 is MDHEN and CDR2 SYDVKM. The CDR3 consists of 17 residues.